A selection of T cell receptor beta chains follows, all from one sample in a study of blood T cell repertoires in COVID-19. TCRdb's copy holds only in-frame clones and misses some; the assay was immunoSEQ multiplex PCR. The sample includes 150,000 or so clones, roughly 90% of them seen just once. Sequenced sample: PBMCs or T cells enriched from blood (not recorded which). These receptors came from a human donor with acute COVID-19. The donor label of this sample is uncertain. CDR3s include the opening cysteine and the closing phenylalanine or tryptophan. Clone sizes are given selectively: once, few, many, or a class where the clone is expanded.

v_call: TRBV18
j_call: TRBJ1-1
clone_size: -
cdr3_aa: CASCQGPEAFF

v_call: TRBV30
j_call: TRBJ2-7
clone_size: -
cdr3_aa: CAWSGDEQYF

v_call: TRBV7-2
j_call: TRBJ1-2
clone_size: -
cdr3_aa: CASSSDDIYGYTF

v_call: TRBV2
j_call: TRBJ2-2
clone_size: once
cdr3_aa: CASNSVTGELFF

v_call: TRBV12-5
j_call: TRBJ1-5
clone_size: -
cdr3_aa: CASGGTGGNQPQHF

v_call: TRBV9
j_call: TRBJ1-6
clone_size: -
cdr3_aa: CASSLSGPARGDSPLHF

v_call: TRBV6-5
j_call: TRBJ1-5
clone_size: -
cdr3_aa: CASSSVAGGQPQHF

v_call: TRBV4-1
j_call: TRBJ2-5
clone_size: -
cdr3_aa: CASSREGTSGLKETQYF

v_call: TRBV11-2
j_call: TRBJ2-2
clone_size: -
cdr3_aa: CASSHQSGGPNTGELFF

v_call: TRBV7-3
j_call: TRBJ2-3
clone_size: -
cdr3_aa: CASRSNSGGLDTQYF

v_call: TRBV7-9
j_call: TRBJ2-1
clone_size: -
cdr3_aa: CASSPGLRIDEQFF

v_call: TRBV9
j_call: TRBJ2-7
clone_size: -
cdr3_aa: CASSVGVSGGLEQYF

v_call: TRBV12-5
j_call: TRBJ1-5
clone_size: few
cdr3_aa: CASGSTDGGGKPQHF

v_call: TRBV30
j_call: TRBJ2-2
clone_size: -
cdr3_aa: CAWAQGGVPGELFF

v_call: TRBV7-9
j_call: TRBJ2-1
clone_size: -
cdr3_aa: CASSVPGGTGVNEQFF

v_call: TRBV4-2
j_call: TRBJ2-7
clone_size: -
cdr3_aa: CASSHQTDEQYF

v_call: TRBV11-2
j_call: TRBJ2-7
clone_size: -
cdr3_aa: CASRPPGTSFYEQYF

v_call: TRBV9
j_call: TRBJ1-6
clone_size: -
cdr3_aa: CASSVTGLPNSPLHF

v_call: TRBV2
j_call: TRBJ2-5
clone_size: -
cdr3_aa: CASRAPGETQYF

v_call: TRBV19
j_call: TRBJ1-1
clone_size: -
cdr3_aa: CASSSRGRTEAFF

v_call: TRBV6-5
j_call: TRBJ2-1
clone_size: -
cdr3_aa: CASSYAEQGAPFF

v_call: TRBV5-1
j_call: TRBJ2-3
clone_size: -
cdr3_aa: CASSEQGFGTDTQYF

v_call: TRBV11-2
j_call: TRBJ1-4
clone_size: -
cdr3_aa: CASRPVVGHLATNEKLFF

v_call: TRBV9
j_call: TRBJ2-5
clone_size: once
cdr3_aa: CASSDHRDGWETQYF

v_call: TRBV19
j_call: TRBJ2-2
clone_size: -
cdr3_aa: CASNSGRNTGELFF

v_call: TRBV12-3/TRBV12-4
j_call: TRBJ1-4
clone_size: -
cdr3_aa: CASSSRATEKLFF

v_call: TRBV5-1
j_call: TRBJ2-5
clone_size: -
cdr3_aa: CASSLGIAGGETQYF